The text below deals with one T cell receptor beta chain. This record belongs to a study of blood T cell repertoires in COVID-19. Looking at the study overall: The United States, Italy and Spain supplied acute and convalescent COVID-19 samples. T cells, B-cell-depleted T cells, or PBMCs supplied cDNA or gDNA.

Germline values: CDR1 LNHDA, CDR2 SQIVND (reference sequence). This CDR3 contains 16 residues. Unmatched junction bases numbered 10, after V lost 6 bases and J lost 5 bases. Per the original methods: Amplification of reference gene primers provided the estimated nucleated cell counts. Generated by immunoSEQ multiplex PCR, the TCRdb table keeps only in-frame clones and is missing some. The V and J calls and the clone size are those of that table, but D and trimming were determined from the DNA. The data show approximately 67,000 clones, roughly nine tenths seen once. The chain links TRBV19 to TRBJ2-1, with TRBD2 matching over 10 bases. The source is an elderly woman with acute or convalescent COVID-19. The sequencing sample was made of peripheral blood. The CDR3 DNA reads TGTGCCAGTAGCCTTACGACTAGCGGGTGGAACAATGAGCAGTTCTTC. Translating gives CASSLTTSGWNNEQFF.